These 9 T cell receptor beta chains share one sample of origin, sequenced in a study of beta chain features in type 1 diabetes. The authors reverse transcribed all of the isolated RNA, so sequencing captured expressed TCRB transcripts. Assay: immunoSEQ multiplex PCR; the TCRdb copy retains only in-frame clones and omits some. The sample consists of roughly 120,000 clones, 30% to 40% of them appearing once. The sequenced sample consisted of stem cell memory CD4+ T cells from blood. The receptors were gathered from a woman between 18 and 29 years old in good health.

The chain is built from TRBV18 and TRBJ2-3, with TRBD2 matching over 7 bases. The germline V gene encodes CDR1 KGHSH and CDR2 LQKENI. This CDR3 is built from 16 residues. V gave up 3 bases and J gave up 0 bases; unmatched junction bases: 6. CDR3 residues: CASSPLPGGSTDTQYF. As DNA, the CDR3 is TGTGCCAGCTCACCTCTCCCGGGAGGAAGCACAGATACGCAGTATTTT.

This clone was counted a few times. The chain carries TRBV29-1 and TRBJ1-2; TRBD1 might be the D (5 bases). The CDR3 contains 16 residues. Germline V gene data show CDR1 as SQVTM and CDR2 as ANQGSEA. V was shortened by 3 bases and J by 4 bases, with 21 bases between the two germline ends. The CDR3 bases are TGCAGCGTTGACGCTGCGGGGGTGAGTGAGGCCTATGGCTACACCTTC. Its translation is CSVDAAGVSEAYGYTF.

This clone was counted only a few times. CDR3 amino acids: CSVEEGEGFGPARYSNQPQHF. The DNA for the CDR3 is TGCAGCGTTGAAGAGGGAGAAGGATTCGGGCCCGCCCGATATAGCAATCAGCCCCAGCATTTT. This chain connects TRBV29-1 to TRBJ1-5; D gene ambiguous. There are 21 residues in the CDR3. Germline assignment: CDR1 SQVTM and CDR2 ANQGSEA. V shed 0 bases and J shed 0 bases, with 27 bases lying between them.

The rearrangement uses TRBV18 and TRBJ1-1, with no clear D. Germline V CDR1 and CDR2: KGHSH, LQKENI. The CDR3 totals 13 residues. V was trimmed by 2 bases and J by 3 bases, leaving 7 bases between them. This CDR3 is CASSPSVDTEAFF. The CDR3 DNA is TGTGCCAGCTCACCATCCGTAGACACTGAAGCTTTCTTT.

V gene TRBV27 combines with J gene TRBJ2-1; maybe TRBD2 (6 bases). The ends were cut back, 6 bases at V and 7 bases at J, with 13 bases in the middle. CDR3 length equals 13 residues. Germline V CDR1 and CDR2: MNHEY, SMNVEV (reference sequence). The CDR3 bases are TGTGCCAGCAGACTAGCCAGTAGGAATGAGCAGTTCTTC. This codes for CASRLASRNEQFF.

There are a few counts of this clone. This chain joins TRBV28 and TRBJ1-1; D is uncertain. Germline CDR1 and CDR2: MDHEN and SYDVKM. The CDR3 length is 12 residues. V shed 2 bases and J shed 4 bases, with 5 bases lying between them. DNA of the CDR3: TGTGCCAGCAGTTTAACCAGCACTGAAGCTTTCTTT. It codes for CASSLTSTEAFF.

This rearrangement joins TRBV5-1 to TRBJ1-5; 12 nucleotides match TRBD1. V trimming: 3 bases; J trimming: 6 bases; junction bases outside the gene matches: 4. CDR1 is SGHRS, CDR2 YFSETQ, per germline. CDR3 length equals 15 residues. In nucleotides, the CDR3 is TGCGCCAGCAGCTCGGGACAGGGGGCGGCTCAGCCCCAGCATTTT. Translated: CASSSGQGAAQPQHF.

The chain is built from TRBV7-6 and TRBJ1-1, with 7 bases that match TRBD1. The CDR3 runs to 14 residues. With V trimmed by 5 bases and J by 0 bases, 3 bases remained unmatched. Germline V gene lookup returns CDR1 SGHVS and CDR2 FNYEAQ. Written as DNA, the CDR3 is TGTGCCAGCAGCAGGGGACAGCTGAACACTGAAGCTTTCTTT. Translating gives CASSRGQLNTEAFF.

V is TRBV9 and J is TRBJ2-3, with D possibly being TRBD1 (5 bases). The CDR3 sequence is 15 residues long. V gave up 5 bases and J gave up 2 bases, with 15 bases separating them. CDR1 is SGDLS, CDR2 YYNGEE, per germline. The DNA for the CDR3 is TGTGCCAGCAGAAGGGGTAACCAGTACACAGATACGCAGTATTTT. It encodes CASRRGNQYTDTQYF.